This T cell receptor beta chain stems from a study of T-cell memory formation after mild COVID-19. Points from the study as a whole: Contracting clones from day 15 to 85 showed balanced CD4/CD8; later expanders favored CD4+. Still unconfirmed is whether the second-wave clones peaking on day 37 recognized SARS-CoV-2.

The TCR alpha and TCR beta cDNA libraries, bearing sample barcodes and UMIs, were generated by 5'RACE using constant-segment primers. One entry per CDR3 protein results from TCRdb running MiXCR on the 5' RACE reads. The table has about 400,000 distinct CDR3 sequences, under 25% seen once. This clonotype showed up just a few times. The antigen is not known. The V and J ends lost 3 bases and 1 base respectively, with 13 bases between them. This CDR3 is 15 amino acids long. Sequencing was carried out using PBMCs or a T cell subset sorted from them (not recorded which). The V call is TRBV12-3 or TRBV12-4, the J call TRBJ2-7; possible D gene TRBD2, 6 bases. This clonotype was obtained from an adult woman who had mild COVID-19 (a few samples of this study predate the infection). Cell type and time point are not known. The CDR3 DNA follows: TGTGCCAGCAGTTTGGTGGCTAGCGTTTCCTACGAGCAGTACTTC. Protein sequence: CASSLVASVSYEQYF.